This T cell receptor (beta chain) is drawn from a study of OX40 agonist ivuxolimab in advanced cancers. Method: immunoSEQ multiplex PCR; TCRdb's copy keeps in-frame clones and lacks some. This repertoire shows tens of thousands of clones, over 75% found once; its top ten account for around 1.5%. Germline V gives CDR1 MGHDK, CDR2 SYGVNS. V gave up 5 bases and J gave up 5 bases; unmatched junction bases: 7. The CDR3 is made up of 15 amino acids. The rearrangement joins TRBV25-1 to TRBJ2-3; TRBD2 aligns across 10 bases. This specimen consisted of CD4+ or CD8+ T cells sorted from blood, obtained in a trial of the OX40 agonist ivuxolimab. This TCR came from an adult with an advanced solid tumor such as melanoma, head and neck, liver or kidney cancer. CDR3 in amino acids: CASSQTAGGRDTQYF. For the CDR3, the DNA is TGTGCCAGCAGTCAAACAGCGGGGGGGCGAGATACGCAGTATTTT.